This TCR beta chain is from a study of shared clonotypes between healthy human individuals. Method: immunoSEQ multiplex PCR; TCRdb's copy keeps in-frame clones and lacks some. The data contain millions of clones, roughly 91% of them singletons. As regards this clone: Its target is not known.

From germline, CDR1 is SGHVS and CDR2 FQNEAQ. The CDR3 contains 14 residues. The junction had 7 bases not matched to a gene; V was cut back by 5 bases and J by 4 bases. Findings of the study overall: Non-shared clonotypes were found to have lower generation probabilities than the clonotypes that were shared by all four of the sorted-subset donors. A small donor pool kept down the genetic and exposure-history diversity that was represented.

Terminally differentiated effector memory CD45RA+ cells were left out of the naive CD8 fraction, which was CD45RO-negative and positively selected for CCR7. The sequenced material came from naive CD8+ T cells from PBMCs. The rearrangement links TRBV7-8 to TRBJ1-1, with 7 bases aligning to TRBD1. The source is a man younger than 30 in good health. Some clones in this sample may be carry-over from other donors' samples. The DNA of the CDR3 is TGTGCCAGCAGCGTGGACAGGTTCGGCACTGAAGCTTTCTTT. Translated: CASSVDRFGTEAFF.